Reported below is one T cell receptor beta chain. Other DNA sequences in this sample translate to the same CDR3. Germline lookup yields CDR1 MDHEN and CDR2 SYDVKM. Trimming took 6 bases from V and 3 from J; bases not matched to a gene: 12. This CDR3 is built from 16 residues. Using immunoSEQ multiplex PCR, the repertoire was profiled, and TCRdb retains in-frame clones only, with some absent. The table records 71,000 or so clones, 85% to 90% of them present only once. This entry belongs to a study of OX40 agonist ivuxolimab in advanced cancers. This TCR derives from an adult with an advanced solid tumor such as melanoma, head and neck, liver or kidney cancer. The source was CD4+ or CD8+ T cells sorted from blood, collected in a trial of the OX40 agonist ivuxolimab. The chain links TRBV28 to TRBJ2-5, with TRBD2 matching 8 bases. Here the CDR3 DNA reads TGTGCCAGCAGAGGCGGGGGGCGGGGGGCGGAAGAGACCCAGTACTTC. Protein product: CASRGGGRGAEETQYF.